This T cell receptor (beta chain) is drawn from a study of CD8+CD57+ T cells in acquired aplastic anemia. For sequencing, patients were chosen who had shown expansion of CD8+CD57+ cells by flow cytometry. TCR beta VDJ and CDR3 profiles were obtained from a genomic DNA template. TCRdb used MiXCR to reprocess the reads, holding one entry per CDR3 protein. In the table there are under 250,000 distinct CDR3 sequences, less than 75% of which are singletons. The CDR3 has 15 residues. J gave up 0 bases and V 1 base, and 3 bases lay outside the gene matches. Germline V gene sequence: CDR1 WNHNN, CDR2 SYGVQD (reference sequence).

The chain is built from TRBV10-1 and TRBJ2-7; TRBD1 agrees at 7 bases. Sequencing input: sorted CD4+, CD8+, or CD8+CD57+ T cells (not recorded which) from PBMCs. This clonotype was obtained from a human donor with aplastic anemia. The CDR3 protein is CASSEYRGVSYEQYF. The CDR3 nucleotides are TGCGCCAGCAGTGAGTACAGGGGCGTCTCCTACGAGCAGTACTTC.